Below are 25 T cell receptor beta chains sequenced from a single sample in a study of cytomegalovirus exposure and HLA in healthy donors. PCR was performed using 60 Vbeta and 13 Jbeta primers. Data came from immunoSEQ multiplex PCR; TCRdb stores just in-frame clones and leaves some out. The sample lists over 70,000 clones, roughly 70% seen once, with roughly 2% in the top ten. Input material: PBMCs. The receptors originated from a man younger than 45 in good health and CMV-seronegative.

This clone appeared a few times. The genes are TRBV4-1 and TRBJ2-6, with 7 nucleotides matching TRBD1. The CDR3 covers 18 residues. CDR1 MGHRA and CDR2 YSYEKL come from the germline V gene. V trimming: 4 bases; J trimming: 0 bases; junction bases outside the gene matches: 9. CDR3: CASSPRQGLGSGANVLTF. In DNA, the CDR3 is TGCGCCAGCAGCCCTCGACAGGGATTGGGCTCTGGGGCCAACGTCCTGACTTTC.

The chain couples TRBV4-1 to TRBJ2-5, with 8 bases matching TRBD2. The CDR3 has 12 residues. In germline, CDR1 is MGHRA, CDR2 YSYEKL. V dropped 6 bases and J dropped 11; count of bases not matched to a gene: 8. CDR3 residues: CASSRTAGEQYF. CDR3 nucleotide sequence: TGCGCCAGCAGTCGGACAGCGGGGGAGCAGTACTTC.

This clone appeared once. The chain is built from TRBV4-1 and TRBJ2-3; D might be TRBD1 (5 bases). Germline V gives CDR1 MGHRA, CDR2 YSYEKL. V lost 3 bases, J lost 0 bases, and 19 bases lay in between. The CDR3 is 18 residues long. The CDR3 loop reads CASSHPGPSSVSTDTQYF. The CDR3 DNA sequence: TGCGCCAGCAGCCACCCAGGGCCATCGTCCGTCAGCACAGATACGCAGTATTTT.

V usage is TRBV27 and J usage is TRBJ1-1, with D maybe TRBD1 (5 bases). With 8 bases removed from V and 6 bases from J, the gap between germline ends came to 19 bases. CDR1 is MNHEY, CDR2 SMNVEV, per germline (reference sequence). The length of the CDR3 is 14 residues. CDR3 amino acids: CASARETGPAEAFF. In nucleotides, the CDR3 is TGTGCCAGCGCCAGGGAAACAGGACCCGCTGAAGCTTTCTTT.

This clone appeared a few times. The chain combines TRBV7-9 with TRBJ2-7, with 7 nucleotides matching TRBD1. The CDR3 consists of 15 residues. Germline CDR1 reads SEHNR; CDR2 reads FQNEAQ (reference sequence). Trimming cost V 1 base and J 6 bases; bases outside gene matches: 9. The CDR3 region has the DNA TGTGCCAGCAGCTTAGGATGGGCAGGGGGATCCGAGCAGTACTTC. Protein: CASSLGWAGGSEQYF.

The V call is TRBV19, the J call TRBJ2-3; 7 bases agree with TRBD1. Per the germline V gene, CDR1 is LNHDA and CDR2 is SQIVND (reference sequence). The V and J ends lost 6 bases and 0 bases, in that order; junction bases with no gene match: 9. There are 16 residues in the CDR3. The DNA for the CDR3 is TGTGCCAGTAGGACCGGACAGGCCGTTAGCACAGATACGCAGTATTTT. This encodes CASRTGQAVSTDTQYF.

This clone was observed a few times. J is TRBJ2-3 and V is TRBV7-8; 8 positions agree with TRBD2. The CDR3 is made up of 16 amino acids. The germline V gene has CDR1 SGHVS and CDR2 FQNEAQ. With V trimmed by 5 bases and J by 4 bases, 11 bases remained unmatched. In DNA, the CDR3 is TGTGCCAGCAGCCCTCTAGCGGGTTTACGGGCAGATACGCAGTATTTT. This codes for CASSPLAGLRADTQYF.

The V call is TRBV4-1, the J call TRBJ1-2; tentative D call: TRBD1 (5 bases). Germline V CDR1 and CDR2: MGHRA, YSYEKL. V lost 0 bases and J 6 bases, leaving 11 bases between the germline ends. This CDR3 spans 14 amino acids. This CDR3 reads CASSQERFRDGYTF. DNA for the CDR3: TGCGCCAGCAGCCAAGAAAGGTTCAGGGATGGCTACACCTTC.

The chain links TRBV28 to TRBJ2-7; 9 bases match TRBD2. Looked up from germline, CDR1 is MDHEN and CDR2 is SYDVKM. J was trimmed by 6 bases and V by 3 bases; bases with no gene match: 6. This CDR3 region has 14 residues. The CDR3 here is CASSLLAGDGEQYF. DNA for the CDR3: TGTGCCAGCAGTTTGTTAGCGGGAGACGGCGAGCAGTACTTC.

In this sample, this clone turned up a few times. This chain links TRBV29-1 with TRBJ1-4, with TRBD1 as a possible D gene (5 bases). CDR1 SQVTM and CDR2 ANQGSEA come from the germline V gene. The CDR3 is 12 amino acids. V gave up 7 bases and J gave up 6 bases, with 12 bases separating them. As DNA, the CDR3 is TGCAGCGGGGGGGAACCTCATGAAAAACTGTTTTTT. Translating gives CSGGEPHEKLFF.

This chain uses TRBV5-1 with TRBJ2-3; a weak D match, TRBD2 (5 bases). The CDR3 extends over 17 amino acids. V was pared by 1 base and J by 2 bases, with 17 bases between. Germline CDR1 reads SGHRS; CDR2 reads YFSETQ. CDR3 coding DNA: TGCGCCAGCAGCTTGATTGGTTTTAGCGACTCCACAGATACGCAGTATTTT. Protein sequence: CASSLIGFSDSTDTQYF.

The J gene is TRBJ2-3, the V gene TRBV5-1, with TRBD2 as a possible D gene (5 bases). In germline, CDR1 is SGHRS, CDR2 YFSETQ. V shed 5 bases and J shed 11 bases, with 27 bases lying between them. The CDR3 consists of 16 residues. The CDR3: CASSRTGKATADQQYF. The DNA of the CDR3 is TGCGCCAGCAGTCGGACGGGGAAGGCCACGGCTGATCAGCAGTATTTT.

This sequence joins TRBV6-1 and TRBJ1-5; TRBD1 might be the D (6 bases). Germline V lookup: CDR1 MNHNS, CDR2 SASEGT. The CDR3 is 17 residues long. The V end lost 3 bases, the J end lost 1 base, and 16 bases lay between the germline ends. Written as DNA, the CDR3 is TGTGCCAGCAGTGAGGGAAGGGGGAGGGTCAGCAATCAGCCCCAGCATTTT. Protein: CASSEGRGRVSNQPQHF.

V usage is TRBV15 and J usage is TRBJ2-4; TRBD1 matches at 9 bases. This CDR3 is built from 17 residues. The V and J ends lost 9 bases and 5 bases, in that order; junction bases with no gene match: 17. The germline CDR1 and CDR2 sequences are LNHNV and YYDKDF (reference sequence). CDR3 in DNA: TGTGCCACTGGAGCGACAGGGGGGGGAAGGGTTGAAAACATTCAGTACTTC. It is translated as CATGATGGGRVENIQYF.

The rearrangement uses TRBV27 and TRBJ2-1, with 10 nucleotides matching TRBD2. J lost 4 bases, V lost 6 bases, and 15 bases had no gene match. Germline V gives CDR1 MNHEY, CDR2 SMNVEV (reference sequence). The CDR3 has 18 amino acids. CDR3 loop: CASRGSGRPRLTYNEQFF. In DNA form, the CDR3 reads TGTGCCAGCAGGGGTAGCGGGAGGCCCCGACTCACTTACAATGAGCAGTTCTTC.

V gene TRBV27 combines with J gene TRBJ2-3, with 9 bases lining up with TRBD1. Germline V gene data show CDR1 as MNHEY and CDR2 as SMNVEV (reference sequence). This CDR3 is built from 16 residues. V was pared by 6 bases and J by 0 bases, with 7 bases of the junction left unmatched. CDR3 sequence (DNA): TGTGCCAGCAGGAAAGGGGACAGGGAAAGCACAGATACGCAGTATTTT. The encoded protein is CASRKGDRESTDTQYF.

J is TRBJ1-2 and V is TRBV4-1, with 9 bases that match TRBD1. Trimming removed 5 bases from V and 7 bases from J; junction bases left unmatched: 8. CDR3 length equals 14 residues. In germline, CDR1 is MGHRA, CDR2 YSYEKL. The CDR3 protein is CASSRGTGPSGYTF. As DNA, the CDR3 is TGCGCCAGCAGCAGAGGGACAGGGCCCTCTGGCTACACCTTC.

The V and J genes are TRBV15 and TRBJ1-4, with 9 nucleotides matching TRBD1. The CDR3 contains 16 residues. The trim removed 0 bases at V and 5 bases at J, leaving 4 bases unmatched. The V gene's germline CDR1 is LNHNV and CDR2 YYDKDF (reference sequence). The CDR3 nucleotides are TGTGCCACCAGCAGAGATAGCGGGACAGGGAATGAAAAACTGTTTTTT. It yields the protein CATSRDSGTGNEKLFF.

This chain connects TRBV5-1 to TRBJ2-2; TRBD1 agrees at 7 bases. The V gene end was trimmed by 2 bases and the J gene end by 2 bases; junction bases not matched to a gene: 3. The germline V gene encodes CDR1 SGHRS and CDR2 YFSETQ. The CDR3 is made up of 15 amino acids. CDR3 protein: CASSFRTGNTGELFF. The CDR3 DNA reads as TGCGCCAGCAGCTTCCGGACAGGAAACACCGGGGAGCTGTTTTTT.

This chain links TRBV6-4 with TRBJ2-5, with 11 bases aligning to TRBD2. J lost 3 bases, V lost 2 bases, and 2 bases had no gene match. Germline assignment: CDR1 MRHNA and CDR2 SNTAGT. This CDR3 region has 15 residues. The chain's CDR3 is CASSDVAGGKETQYF. The CDR3, as DNA: TGTGCCAGCAGTGACGTAGCGGGAGGGAAAGAGACCCAGTACTTC.

Concerning this clone itself: One end of the junction varies from germline; a read error may be responsible. The chain links TRBV5-1 to TRBJ2-7, with D maybe TRBD1 (6 bases). Germline-derived CDR1 and CDR2 are SGHRS and YFSETQ. The CDR3 contains 14 residues. The CDR3 DNA reads as TGCGCCAGCAGCCGTTCCGGGACATCTTACGGGCAGTACTTC. Translating gives CASSRSGTSYGQYF.

In its sample, this clone was seen a few times. The gene calls are TRBV7-8 and TRBJ2-1; 7 nucleotides match TRBD2. The CDR3 has 16 residues. V shed 2 bases, J shed 0 bases, and the junction held 4 bases outside the gene matches. Germline CDR1 SGHVS, CDR2 FQNEAQ. This CDR3 reads CASSLWEGSSYNEQFF. For the CDR3, the DNA is TGTGCCAGCAGCTTATGGGAGGGGAGCTCCTACAATGAGCAGTTCTTC.

The genes are TRBV6-1 and TRBJ2-7, with D uncertain. The germline V gene has CDR1 MNHNS and CDR2 SASEGT. V was trimmed by 0 bases and J by 2 bases, leaving 11 bases between them. The CDR3 covers 15 residues. The CDR3 spells CASSEAVRSTYEQYF. In nucleotides, the CDR3 is TGTGCCAGCAGTGAAGCAGTTAGGAGCACCTACGAGCAGTACTTC.

V is TRBV30 and J is TRBJ2-2, with 10 bases fitting TRBD2. Germline CDR1 reads GTSNPN; CDR2 reads SVGIG (reference sequence). This CDR3 is built from 14 residues. With 8 bases clipped from V and 9 bases from J, the junction kept 12 bases outside the gene matches. CDR3 in amino acids: CALRTLAGARELFF. CDR3 nucleotide sequence: TGTGCCCTACGTACCCTAGCGGGGGCCCGGGAGCTGTTTTTT.

V usage is TRBV27 and J usage is TRBJ2-7; TRBD2 matches 7 bases. Germline V gives CDR1 MNHEY, CDR2 SMNVEV (reference sequence). The CDR3 has 15 residues. V was pared by 5 bases and J by 1 base, with 8 bases of the junction left unmatched. CDR3 amino acids: CASSPSGAASYEQYF. The DNA of the CDR3 is TGTGCCAGCAGTCCTAGCGGTGCTGCGTCCTACGAGCAGTACTTC.